Shown below are 3 T cell receptor beta chains from a single sample sequenced in a study of shared clonotypes between healthy human individuals. Method: immunoSEQ multiplex PCR; TCRdb's copy keeps in-frame clones and lacks some. The data show 2 million to 3 million clones, with 93% seen just once and approximately 0.36% held by the top ten. Input material: naive CD4+ T cells from PBMCs. Specified subset: CD45RA+ positively selected. Receptor source: a young man in good health. Some clones in this sample may be carry-over from other donors' samples.

The rearrangement uses TRBV27 and TRBJ1-4, with D hard to call. The germline V gene has CDR1 MNHEY and CDR2 SMNVEV (reference sequence). The CDR3 is 16 amino acids. The V end was cut by 6 bases, the J end by 3 bases, with 17 bases between. The CDR3 region has the DNA TGTGCCAGCAGCCCCAAGAGCCGAACGGCTAATGAAAAACTGTTTTTT. It translates to CASSPKSRTANEKLFF.

The V gene is TRBV6-1, the J gene TRBJ2-5, with D tentatively TRBD1 (6 bases). Trimming removed 5 bases at V and 5 bases at J, with 15 bases between. Germline values: CDR1 MNHNS, CDR2 SASEGT. The CDR3 loop spans 14 amino acids. The CDR3 protein is CASSPPGERETQYF. As DNA, the CDR3 is TGTGCCAGCAGTCCCCCAGGGGAAAGGGAGACCCAGTACTTC.

This chain connects TRBV29-1 to TRBJ1-4; D gene unclear. The V end lost 6 bases, the J end lost 1 base, and 9 bases lay between the germline ends. Germline CDR1 reads SQVTM; CDR2 reads ANQGSEA. The CDR3 runs 13 residues. The DNA for the CDR3 is TGCAGCGTCAAAGCTAAAACTAATGAAAAACTGTTTTTT. This sequence encodes CSVKAKTNEKLFF. The whole variable domain, filled in from reference TRBV29-1 and TRBJ1-4, reads SAVISQKPSRDICQRGTSLTIQCQVDSQVTMMFWYRQQPGQSLTLIATANQGSEATYESGFVIDKFPISRPNLTFSTLTVSNMSPEDSSIYLCSVKAKTNEKLFFGSGTQLSVL.